Below, one T cell receptor beta chain is given with its context. The CDR3 is 16 amino acids. Germline assignment: CDR1 GTSNPN and CDR2 SVGIG (reference sequence). Trimming shortened V by 1 base and J by 1 base, and 14 bases separated the two germline ends. This record comes from a study of response to subunit inactivated influenza vaccine. TCRdb itself ran the RT-PCR reads through MiXCR, one entry per CDR3 protein. Of about 160,000 distinct CDR3 sequences listed, approximately 11% are singletons. The chain carries TRBV30 and TRBJ2-4, with D tentatively TRBD2 (5 bases). The sample in question was non-naive T cells sorted from PBMCs, obtained 45 days after vaccination. The TCR sequence derives from a middle-aged man who received an inactivated influenza vaccine. CDR3 sequence: CAWSAGLIMAKNIQYF. CDR3 coding DNA: TGTGCCTGGAGTGCTGGACTGATTATGGCCAAAAACATTCAGTACTTC. The complete variable domain, with remaining parts taken from reference TRBV30 and TRBJ2-4, reads SQTIHQWPATLVQPVGSPLSLECTVEGTSNPNLYWYRQAAGRGLQLLFYSVGIGQISSEVPQNLSASRPQDRQFILSSKKLLLSDSGFYLCAWSAGLIMAKNIQYFGAGTRLSVL.